This TCR beta chain was found in a study of blood T cells in healthy people across ages. This clonotype was counted a few times. V trimming: 4 bases; J trimming: 7 bases; junction bases outside the gene matches: 7. This CDR3 comprises 14 residues. CDR1 SEHNR and CDR2 FQNEAQ come from the germline V gene (reference sequence). The second PCR ran roughly 6 to 12 cycles with a sample-barcoded 5' primer and J-beta primers. TCRdb reanalysed the 5' RACE reads using MiXCR and keeps one entry per CDR3 protein. The repertoire holds 700,000 to 900,000 distinct CDR3 sequences, around 24% seen once, with about 3% in the top ten. These data were also reused for a study on T cells of mothers and their children.

Sequencing input: blood. The clonotype was recovered from a boy younger than 18 in good health. The chain is built from TRBV7-9 and TRBJ1-2; 9 bases line up with TRBD1. CDR3 coding DNA: TGTGCCAGCAGCTGGGGACAGGGAAACGGTGGCTACACCTTC. Residues: CASSWGQGNGGYTF. The entire variable domain, with the rest obtained from reference TRBV7-9 and TRBJ1-2, is as follows: DTGVSQNPRHKITKRGQNVTFRCDPISEHNRLYWYRQTLGQGPEFLTYFQNEAQLEKSRLLSDRFSAERPKGSFSTLEIQRTEQGDSAMYLCASSWGQGNGGYTFGSGTRLTVV.